This entry describes one TCR beta chain. The sample belongs to a study of blood T cell repertoires in COVID-19. Study as a whole: Specimens from acute and convalescent COVID-19 originated in the United States, Italy and Spain. Nucleic acid was either cDNA or gDNA, and it came from T cells, B-cell-depleted T cells, or PBMCs.

The authors' processing: Amplification of reference gene primers was used by the study to estimate nucleated cell counts. Assay: immunoSEQ multiplex PCR; the TCRdb copy retains only in-frame clones and omits some. The D gene and trimming were derived from the DNA, and the V and J assignments and clone size from that table. Among roughly 290,000 clones, 70% to 90% were seen once, and the ten largest hold around 3.7%. Trimming took 8 bases from V and 5 from J; bases not matched to a gene: 4. The CDR3 runs to 15 residues. The V gene's germline CDR1 is SNHLY and CDR2 FYNNEI. The rearrangement uses TRBV2 and TRBJ2-2, with TRBD2 identical over 14 bases. This TCR derives from a woman aged 45-60 years with active or convalescent COVID-19. Sequenced: peripheral blood. The CDR3 here is CASGTSGSRTGELFF. The CDR3 nucleotides are TGTGCCAGCGGGACTAGCGGGAGTAGGACCGGGGAGCTGTTTTTT.